The clone carrying this T cell receptor beta chain has a count of ten or more. Little can be read into the size of this beta chain, an off-target read in a library designed for alpha chains. The sample is drawn from a study of spatial heterogeneity in lung cancer. V shed 3 bases and J shed 6 bases, with 6 bases lying between them. This CDR3 is built from 12 residues. Per germline, CDR1 LGHDT and CDR2 YNNKEL (reference sequence). Time point noted: sample taken at primary tumor resection. Frozen PBMC, nontumor lung or tumor provided whole RNA, which was sequenced unsorted. Samples came from about 72 TRACERx patients with untreated early-stage lung cancer. MiXCR, applied by TCRdb to the 5' RACE reads, yields one record per CDR3 protein. The sample records about 8,600 distinct CDR3 sequences, 4.6% being singletons.

V is TRBV3-1 and J is TRBJ2-1; the D gene could be TRBD1 or TRBD2 (5 bases each). The material sequenced was PBMCs, taken at surgery. The receptor was isolated from a male donor with early-stage non-small cell lung cancer. CDR3 DNA: TGTGCCAGCAGCCAGGGACCCAATGAGCAGTTCTTC. Amino acid sequence: CASSQGPNEQFF.